One and the same sample provided the 20 T cell receptor beta chains below, sequenced in a study of cytomegalovirus exposure and HLA in healthy donors. Both 60 Vbeta primers and 13 Jbeta primers went into the PCR. The assay was immunoSEQ multiplex PCR, and TCRdb's table has in-frame clones only and misses some. Altogether about 170,000 clones are present, roughly four fifths being singletons, with the ten largest covering around 2%. Sample: PBMCs. The receptors come from a woman aged 30 to 39 in good health and CMV-seropositive.

The CDR3 DNA reads TGTGCCATCAGTGACCAGACAGGGGCGATTGAAGCTTTCTTT. Protein product: CAISDQTGAIEAFF. The chain combines TRBV10-3 with TRBJ1-1; 8 bases are shared with TRBD1. Unmatched junction bases numbered 7, after V lost 3 bases and J lost 7 bases. Germline V lookup: CDR1 ENHRY, CDR2 SYGVKD. CDR3 length: 14 amino acids.

This clone was counted once. This chain uses TRBV27 with TRBJ2-1, with D tentatively TRBD1 (6 bases). The CDR3 spans 14 residues. V was shortened by 4 bases and J by 2 bases, with 9 bases between the two germline ends. Germline V lookup: CDR1 MNHEY, CDR2 SMNVEV (reference sequence). For the CDR3, the DNA is TGTGCCAGCAGTTATCAGGGGACCTACAATGAGCAGTTCTTC. Translating it yields CASSYQGTYNEQFF.

The rearrangement uses TRBV7-2 and TRBJ1-2, with 8 bases lining up with TRBD1. V was clipped by 3 bases and J by 3 bases; unmatched bases: 6. Germline V gene sequence: CDR1 SGHTA, CDR2 FQGNSA. There are 15 residues in the CDR3. This CDR3 is CASSFSQGAHYGYTF. In nucleotides, the CDR3 is TGTGCCAGCAGCTTTTCCCAGGGGGCCCACTATGGCTACACCTTC.

This chain joins TRBV18 and TRBJ2-7, with 8 bases matching TRBD2. The CDR3 is made up of 16 amino acids. The V segment lost 3 bases and the J segment 0 bases; nucleotides outside the gene matches: 7. CDR1 and CDR2 (germline): KGHSH, LQKENI. The CDR3 loop reads CASSPIGGGSSYEQYF. The CDR3 nucleotides are TGTGCCAGCTCACCGATCGGCGGGGGGAGCTCCTACGAGCAGTACTTC.

The V and J genes are TRBV6-1 and TRBJ2-5; possible D gene TRBD1, 5 bases. Trimming shortened V by 0 bases and J by 5 bases, and 13 bases separated the two germline ends. The V gene's germline CDR1 is MNHNS and CDR2 SASEGT. This CDR3 spans 15 amino acids. In DNA, the CDR3 is TGTGCCAGCAGTGAAGCGAAGGGGCGGTTGGAGACCCAGTACTTC. Translation: CASSEAKGRLETQYF.

This chain links TRBV11-2 with TRBJ1-1, with TRBD1 identical over 8 bases. The CDR3 extends over 14 amino acids. CDR1 is SGHAT and CDR2 is FQNNGV in the germline V gene. V shed 4 bases, J shed 5 bases, and the junction held 6 bases outside the gene matches. The CDR3 bases are TGTGCCAGCAGCTCGGACAGGGCCGGGACTGAAGCTTTCTTT. The encoded protein is CASSSDRAGTEAFF.

The J gene is TRBJ1-6, the V gene TRBV18; TRBD1 agrees at 11 bases. The CDR3 is 15 residues long. V was clipped by 6 bases and J by 13 bases; unmatched bases: 11. In germline, CDR1 is KGHSH, CDR2 LQKENI. The chain's CDR3 is CASSGLGQGDKPLHF. The DNA for the CDR3 is TGTGCCAGCTCGGGTCTGGGACAGGGGGATAAGCCCCTCCACTTT.

The chain joins TRBV19 to TRBJ1-6; 8 nucleotides align to TRBD1. The V segment lost 3 bases and the J segment 0 bases; nucleotides outside the gene matches: 7. The germline gives CDR1 LNHDA, CDR2 SQIVND (reference sequence). The CDR3 sequence is 18 residues long. The CDR3 DNA is TGTGCCAGTAGTATTAATCGACAGGGGAGCTCCTATAATTCACCCCTCCACTTT. Amino acid sequence: CASSINRQGSSYNSPLHF.

The rearrangement uses TRBV18 and TRBJ1-3; TRBD1 aligns across 8 bases. Germline CDR1 KGHSH, CDR2 LQKENI. With 6 bases clipped from V and 8 bases from J, the junction kept 6 bases outside the gene matches. The CDR3 contains 13 residues. CDR3 DNA: TGTGCCAGCTCCCAGGACAGGGATTACACCATATATTTT. Its translation: CASSQDRDYTIYF.

The chain has TRBV19 and TRBJ1-2, with TRBD1 identical over 8 bases. CDR3 length: 17 residues. J was trimmed by 1 base and V by 4 bases; bases with no gene match: 11. Germline values: CDR1 LNHDA, CDR2 SQIVND (reference sequence). As DNA, the CDR3 is TGTGCCAGTAGTACTCCGAGACAGGGGAGGGATAACTATGGCTACACCTTC. It encodes CASSTPRQGRDNYGYTF.

This clone has just a few counts. J is TRBJ1-2 and V is TRBV6-5; 8 positions match TRBD1. Germline values: CDR1 MNHEY, CDR2 SVGAGI. The CDR3 is made up of 14 amino acids. Trimming at V came to 6 bases and at J to 4 bases, leaving 7 bases not matched to a gene. The CDR3 protein is CASSQDRDRYGYTF. In DNA form, the CDR3 reads TGTGCCAGCAGCCAGGACAGGGACCGCTATGGCTACACCTTC.

The V and J genes are TRBV4-3 and TRBJ2-7, with D perhaps matching TRBD2 (5 bases). The CDR3 has 14 residues. With 0 bases removed from V and 5 bases from J, the gap between germline ends came to 11 bases. In germline, CDR1 is LGHNA, CDR2 YSLEER. Here the CDR3 DNA reads TGCGCCAGCAGCCAAGATGTCACAGCGGACGAGCAGTACTTC. Translating gives CASSQDVTADEQYF.

Only a few counts were recorded for this clone. This chain uses TRBV28 with TRBJ2-7; a possible D gene is TRBD1 (6 bases). V lost 4 bases to trimming and J lost 0 bases, with 13 bases between them. Germline assignment: CDR1 MDHEN and CDR2 SYDVKM. The CDR3 sequence is 15 residues long. CDR3 loop: CASSSPGAPSYEQYF. Written as DNA, the CDR3 is TGTGCCAGCAGTTCCCCAGGGGCTCCCTCCTACGAGCAGTACTTC. Full variable domain (remainder filled in from reference TRBV28 and TRBJ2-7): DVKVTQSSRYLVKRTGEKVFLECVQDMDHENMFWYRQDPGLGLRLIYFSYDVKMKEKGDIPEGYSVSREKKERFSLILESASTNQTSMYLCASSSPGAPSYEQYFGPGTRLTVT.

The chain is built from TRBV28 and TRBJ1-3; D possibly corresponds to TRBD1 (5 bases). CDR1 and CDR2 from the germline V gene are MDHEN and SYDVKM. The CDR3 sequence is 16 residues long. Trimming left V 2 bases short and J 0 bases short, with 11 bases between. CDR3 sequence: CASSLGHLSSGNTIYF. As DNA, the CDR3 is TGTGCCAGCAGTTTAGGACACCTTAGCTCTGGAAACACCATATATTTT.

The chain carries TRBV2 and TRBJ2-2; the match to TRBD1 covers 9 bases. The ends lost 2 bases at V and 6 bases at J; junction bases unmatched: 10. This CDR3 spans 17 amino acids. Per germline, CDR1 SNHLY and CDR2 FYNNEI. The CDR3 DNA reads TGTGCCAGCAGTGAAACAGGGGGCGCTGGGACCGCCGGGGAGCTGTTTTTT. Translating gives CASSETGGAGTAGELFF.

The genes are TRBV5-1 and TRBJ2-1; 7 bases are shared with TRBD2. Germline trimming cut 0 bases from V and 5 bases from J; bases unmatched to any gene: 5. The CDR3 extends over 15 amino acids. The germline V gene has CDR1 SGHRS and CDR2 YFSETQ. The CDR3 nucleotides read TGCGCCAGCAGCTTGGGGCTAGCGGCGAACAATGAGCAGTTCTTC. The encoded protein is CASSLGLAANNEQFF.

The gene calls are TRBV7-9 and TRBJ2-7; perhaps TRBD2 as D (7 bases). CDR3 size: 15 residues. Germline V gene sequence: CDR1 SEHNR, CDR2 FQNEAQ (reference sequence). V lost 3 bases and J lost 2, with 14 bases in between. The CDR3 reads CASSFSRGGAYEQYF. For the CDR3, the DNA is TGTGCCAGCAGCTTCTCCCGAGGGGGGGCCTACGAGCAGTACTTC.

In its sample, this clone was seen once. This chain links TRBV9 with TRBJ2-5, with 9 bases identical to TRBD2. After removal of 1 base from V and 4 bases from J, the junction contained 8 bases not matched to a gene. CDR3 length: 16 residues. Germline V CDR1 and CDR2: SGDLS, YYNGEE. In nucleotides, the CDR3 is TGTGCCAGCAGCGTATTAGCGGGAGATCACGTAGAGACCCAGTACTTC. Translated, it gives CASSVLAGDHVETQYF.

This rearrangement joins TRBV10-1 to TRBJ1-1; the D is unclear. CDR1 and CDR2 (germline): WNHNN, SYGVQD (reference sequence). CDR3 size: 16 residues. The V gene lost 3 bases and the J gene lost 1 base, with 15 bases spanning the gap. Here the CDR3 DNA reads TGCGCCAGCAGTGACAGGCAGACACCAGCGAACACTGAAGCTTTCTTT. Residues: CASSDRQTPANTEAFF.

This clone came up a few times. V usage is TRBV4-1 and J usage is TRBJ2-7, with 9 nucleotides matching TRBD2. The CDR3 contains 17 residues. CDR1 is MGHRA, CDR2 YSYEKL, per germline. V gave up 0 bases and J gave up 2 bases; unmatched junction bases: 8. The CDR3 loop is CASSQEGAGGRPYEQYF. The CDR3 DNA is TGCGCCAGCAGCCAAGAAGGAGCGGGGGGCCGACCCTACGAGCAGTACTTC.